This TCR beta chain was identified in a study of regulatory T cells in long-lasting Graves disease. A few counts support this clonotype. What it binds is not known. The CDR3 extends over 13 amino acids. CDR1 is SQVTM and CDR2 is ANQGSEA in the germline V gene. Trimming stripped 4 bases from V and 0 bases from J, with 6 bases between. Through Arm-PCR of CDR3 regions and iRepertoire HTBI primers, TCR beta libraries were built. One entry per CDR3 protein, called by TCRdb with MiXCR from the multiplex PCR reads. This table has approximately 470,000 distinct CDR3 sequences, 16% appearing once. Study conclusions and caveats: There were preferences for TRBV28, TRBJ1-2 and TRBJ2-5 in persistent disease. The study found persistent patients shared more public clonotypes (fewer than 3,000) than new patients (just over 950).

Time point of the sample: newly diagnosed GD, antithyroid drugs for less than 3 months. From PBMCs, RNA was extracted and then used to make the TCR library. These same data were also listed under a study on T cells in Graves' hyperthyroidism and ophthalmopathy. This second study notes: HTBI primers were used for first-round RT-PCR of the TCR CDR3.

This receptor was obtained from a man aged 40-49 years with Graves disease. Sequenced material: peripheral blood mononuclear cells (PBMCs), taken at new diagnosis, from a patient treated with antithyroid drugs. The rearrangement joins TRBV29-1 to TRBJ2-2, with D hard to call. The CDR3 sequence: CSVVGANTGELFF. The CDR3, as DNA: TGCAGCGTTGTAGGAGCGAACACCGGGGAGCTGTTTTTT.